Each of the 27 T cell receptor beta chains below was sequenced from the same sample in a study of post-analysis software for immune sequencing data. These receptors have no known antigen. The study's findings and limits: Patients had higher frequencies than controls of roughly five TRBV segments, including TRBV5-6, TRBV5-1 and TRBV20-1.

Unique molecular identifiers were built into the TCR beta cDNA libraries. From the PCR reads, TCRdb called clonotypes with MiXCR, one entry per CDR3 protein. The sample contains 650,000 to 850,000 distinct CDR3 sequences, 46% of which appear only once. Material: blood. These receptor sequences come from a girl between 5 and 17 years old with multiple sclerosis.

J is TRBJ2-7 and V is TRBV7-2; 12 bases agree with TRBD1. The V gene end was trimmed by 5 bases and the J gene end by 2 bases; junction bases not matched to a gene: 10. Germline CDR1 and CDR2: SGHTA and FQGNSA. The CDR3 has 17 residues. The CDR3, as DNA: TGTGCCAGCAGCACCCAATCCGGGACAGGGGGCACCTACGAGCAGTACTTC. Its translation is CASSTQSGTGGTYEQYF.

The chain has TRBV12-3 or TRBV12-4 and TRBJ2-2, with 9 bases matching TRBD2. The V gene end was trimmed by 6 bases and the J gene end by 5 bases; junction bases not matched to a gene: 4. This CDR3 has 14 residues. The CDR3 spells CASRPSGNTGELFF. CDR3 nucleotides: TGTGCCAGCAGGCCTAGCGGGAATACCGGGGAGCTGTTTTTT.

The gene calls are TRBV7-9 and TRBJ1-6; TRBD1 agrees at 7 bases. Germline V CDR1 and CDR2: SEHNR, FQNEAQ (reference sequence). The V gene end was trimmed by 1 base and the J gene end by 4 bases; junction bases not matched to a gene: 7. The CDR3 is 17 residues long. CDR3 sequence reads: CASSLGEDRSYNSPLHF. CDR3 bases: TGTGCCAGCAGCTTAGGAGAGGACAGGTCGTATAATTCACCCCTCCACTTT. The whole variable domain, filled in from reference TRBV7-9 and TRBJ1-6, reads DTGVSQNPRHKITKRGQNVTFRCDPISEHNRLYWYRQTLGQGPEFLTYFQNEAQLEKSRLLSDRFSAERPKGSFSTLEIQRTEQGDSAMYLCASSLGEDRSYNSPLHFGNGTRLTVT.

This clonotype has at least ten counts. The chain recombines TRBV6-5 with TRBJ2-2; 12 nucleotides line up with TRBD2. Germline CDR1 is MNHEY and CDR2 is SVGAGI. The CDR3 runs 15 residues. Germline trimming cut 6 bases from V and 4 bases from J; bases unmatched to any gene: 3. The CDR3 is CASSQGLAGTGELFF. In nucleotides, the CDR3 is TGTGCCAGCAGCCAGGGACTAGCGGGCACCGGGGAGCTGTTTTTT.

The gene calls are TRBV12-3 or TRBV12-4 and TRBJ1-4, with D unclear. CDR3 length: 19 residues. V dropped 3 bases and J dropped 0 bases, with 20 bases sitting between them. CDR3 sequence: CASSFRASGFSSTNEKLFF. CDR3 in DNA: TGTGCCAGCAGTTTTAGGGCAAGCGGTTTCTCCTCAACTAATGAAAAACTGTTTTTT.

This chain links TRBV7-9 with TRBJ1-1; 9 bases are a match to TRBD1. The CDR3 length is 15 residues. The germline CDR1 and CDR2 sequences are SEHNR and FQNEAQ (reference sequence). V lost 5 bases to trimming and J lost 3 bases; unmatched junction nucleotides: 7. The chain's CDR3 is CASSPWTGAHTEAFF. DNA of the CDR3: TGTGCCAGCAGCCCCTGGACAGGGGCGCACACTGAAGCTTTCTTT.

This chain links TRBV12-3 or TRBV12-4 with TRBJ2-1; 10 bases match TRBD2. This CDR3 has 15 residues. Trimming removed 7 bases from V and 6 bases from J; junction bases left unmatched: 9. The chain's CDR3 is CASIAASGGINEQFF. The CDR3 bases are TGTGCCAGCATAGCGGCTAGCGGGGGTATCAATGAGCAGTTCTTC.

The chain combines TRBV6-2 or TRBV6-3 with TRBJ1-1; tentative D call: TRBD1 (6 bases). Trimming removed 8 bases at V and 6 bases at J, with 16 bases between. CDR3 length: 13 residues. Germline CDR1 MNHEY, CDR2 SVGEGT. DNA for the CDR3: TGTGCCAGCGGCGACAGGAGGGACCCTGAAGCTTTCTTT. Residues: CASGDRRDPEAFF.

V and J are TRBV27 and TRBJ2-1; D possibly matches TRBD1 or TRBD2 (5 bases each). This CDR3 has 16 amino acids. The ends were cut back, 8 bases at V and 2 bases at J, with 19 bases in the middle. CDR1 and CDR2 from the germline V gene are MNHEY and SMNVEV (reference sequence). The CDR3 sequence: CASRRLGQGPYNEQFF. CDR3 in DNA: TGTGCCAGCCGTAGATTAGGGCAGGGACCCTACAATGAGCAGTTCTTC.

This clonotype has more than one count but fewer than ten. The chain carries TRBV6-6 and TRBJ2-5; D remains ambiguous. CDR3 length: 13 amino acids. V lost 2 bases and J lost 2, with 6 bases in between. Germline V gene sequence: CDR1 MNHNY, CDR2 SVGAGI (reference sequence). CDR3: CASSYVRQETQYF. The CDR3 DNA sequence: TGTGCCAGCAGTTACGTGCGGCAAGAGACCCAGTACTTC.

About this clonotype: The junction departs from the called germline gene at one end, perhaps through a read error. V gene TRBV11-1 combines with J gene TRBJ2-1; 9 bases are shared with TRBD2. The CDR3 runs 15 residues. CDR1 and CDR2 (germline): SGHAT, FQDESV (reference sequence). DNA for the CDR3: TGTGCCGGCAGGTCGACTAGCGGCTCCTACAATGAGCAGTTCTTC. It specifies CAGRSTSGSYNEQFF.

This rearrangement joins TRBV29-1 to TRBJ2-1; 8 nucleotides line up with TRBD1. CDR3 length: 14 residues. V lost 8 bases and J lost 6; bases outside the gene matches: 12. Germline V CDR1 and CDR2: SQVTM, ANQGSEA. In DNA, the CDR3 is TGCAGCTCCTTTGACAGGGGAGTCGCCAATGAGCAGTTCTTC. The encoded protein is CSSFDRGVANEQFF.

The rearrangement joins TRBV20-1 to TRBJ2-1; D call uncertain. Looked up from germline, CDR1 is DFQATT and CDR2 is SNEGSKA (reference sequence). CDR3 length: 13 residues. V was shortened by 3 bases and J by 2 bases, with 8 bases between the two germline ends. Here the CDR3 DNA reads TGCAGTGCTAGTCTAGGACCCTACAATGAGCAGTTCTTC. The encoded protein is CSASLGPYNEQFF.

J is TRBJ2-1 and V is TRBV10-3; possibly TRBD1 or TRBD2 for D (5 bases each). Germline V gene sequence: CDR1 ENHRY, CDR2 SYGVKD. Trimming pared 2 bases from V and 6 bases from J, leaving 11 bases between. The CDR3 sequence is 14 residues long. CDR3 sequence reads: CAISEDQRGNEQFF. CDR3 DNA sequence: TGTGCCATCAGTGAGGACCAGAGGGGCAATGAGCAGTTCTTC.

This chain joins TRBV4-2 and TRBJ2-4; 9 bases fit TRBD2. Per germline, CDR1 LGHNA and CDR2 YNFKEQ. Trimming cost V 0 bases and J 1 base; bases outside gene matches: 10. This CDR3 region has 19 residues. The CDR3: CASSQDSAGGAGAKNIQYF. The CDR3 DNA sequence: TGTGCCAGCAGCCAAGATAGCGCGGGAGGGGCTGGTGCCAAAAACATTCAGTACTTC.

The table lists this clonotype with many counts. This chain uses TRBV9 with TRBJ2-5; 7 bases map to TRBD2. This CDR3 spans 15 amino acids. Per germline, CDR1 SGDLS and CDR2 YYNGEE. The V and J ends lost 6 bases and 2 bases, in that order; junction bases with no gene match: 10. The CDR3 DNA reads as TGTGCCAGCACCTTCAGCGGGACCGTACAAGAGACCCAGTACTTC. Its protein is CASTFSGTVQETQYF.

The chain couples TRBV24-1 to TRBJ2-3, with D possibly called TRBD1 or TRBD2 (5 bases each). CDR3 length equals 15 residues. In germline, CDR1 is KGHDR, CDR2 SFDVKD. V lost 6 bases, J lost 0 bases, and 12 bases lay in between. In nucleotides, the CDR3 is TGTGCCACCAGTCAGCCGAGGGGTAGCACAGATACGCAGTATTTT. It codes for CATSQPRGSTDTQYF.

V is TRBV4-3 and J is TRBJ1-2; D ambiguous. CDR3 length equals 16 residues. V was trimmed by 0 bases and J by 2 bases, leaving 13 bases between them. Looked up from germline, CDR1 is LGHNA and CDR2 is YSLEER. CDR3 DNA sequence: TGCGCCAGCAGCCAAGACAGGCTTAGAACCAACTATGGCTACACCTTC. Residues: CASSQDRLRTNYGYTF.

CDR3 loop: CASSYPFRLAGAYEQYF. The CDR3 bases are TGTGCCAGCAGTTACCCATTTAGGCTAGCGGGAGCGTACGAGCAGTACTTC. The gene calls are TRBV6-6 and TRBJ2-7; TRBD2 agrees at 10 bases. The germline CDR1 and CDR2 sequences are MNHNY and SVGAGI (reference sequence). The CDR3 is made up of 17 amino acids. Trimming took 2 bases from V and 4 from J; bases not matched to a gene: 11.

This clonotype was recorded at least ten times. The rearrangement uses TRBV5-1 and TRBJ2-7; 8 positions match TRBD1. Germline CDR1 reads SGHRS; CDR2 reads YFSETQ. The V and J ends lost 0 bases and 2 bases, in that order; junction bases with no gene match: 1. This CDR3 comprises 14 residues. The CDR3: CASSLEDRAYEQYF. CDR3 bases: TGCGCCAGCAGCTTGGAGGACAGGGCCTACGAGCAGTACTTC.

This clonotype occurred a few times. The chain combines TRBV29-1 with TRBJ2-1; TRBD2 matches at 8 bases. The CDR3 is 14 residues long. V shed 7 bases, J shed 9 bases, and the junction held 14 bases outside the gene matches. In germline, CDR1 is SQVTM, CDR2 ANQGSEA. CDR3 bases: TGCAGCGCCCTCACGAGCGGGAGATTGGGTGAGCAGTTCTTC. Amino acid sequence: CSALTSGRLGEQFF.

This clonotype was observed a few times. The germline gene is not matched at one end of the junction; a read error may be the cause. The V call is TRBV7-7, the J call TRBJ2-2; D is uncertain. This CDR3 is built from 13 residues. Germline lookup yields CDR1 SSHAT and CDR2 FNYEAQ (reference sequence). CDR3 protein: CASSSGNTGELFF. The CDR3 DNA reads TGTGCTAGCAGCTCCGGGAACACCGGGGAGCTGTTTTTT.

A few counts support this clonotype. This chain connects TRBV6-6 to TRBJ1-2, with a tentative D call TRBD1 (6 bases). The V end was cut by 10 bases, the J end by 0 bases, with 15 bases between. The CDR3 is 14 amino acids. The germline V gene encodes CDR1 MNHNY and CDR2 SVGAGI (reference sequence). The CDR3 sequence is CATTAGAPNYGYTF. The CDR3 nucleotides read TGTGCCACCACAGCAGGGGCCCCTAACTATGGCTACACCTTC.

This clonotype was picked up a small number of times. The V gene is TRBV6-2 or TRBV6-3, the J gene TRBJ2-5, with a tentative D call TRBD2 (9 bases). V was pared by 8 bases and J by 5 bases, with 36 bases between. CDR1 and CDR2 (germline): MNHEY, SVGEGT. This CDR3 has 20 residues. The CDR3 DNA reads TGTGCCAGCCCACGACAGGGGACCGGGGAGATAGCGGGAGTTAGGGAGACCCAGTACTTC. Translating gives CASPRQGTGEIAGVRETQYF.

V and J are TRBV5-5 and TRBJ1-6; possibly TRBD1 for D (6 bases). The CDR3 has 14 amino acids. The V end lost 4 bases, the J end lost 7 bases, and 12 bases lay between the germline ends. CDR1 and CDR2 (germline): SGHKS, YYEKEE (reference sequence). CDR3 in amino acids: CASSTRDTNSPLHF. The CDR3, as DNA: TGTGCCAGCAGCACCAGGGACACAAATTCACCCCTCCACTTT.

Worth noting for this clonotype: Germline and junction disagree at one end, which may indicate a read error. The chain has TRBV12-3 or TRBV12-4 and TRBJ1-1; D ambiguous. The CDR3 is made up of 12 amino acids. The CDR3 DNA is TGTGCCATCAGTCCTCCGAACACTGAAGCTTTCTTT. This gives the protein CAISPPNTEAFF.

The chain is built from TRBV20-1 and TRBJ2-5; a possible D gene is TRBD2 (6 bases). CDR1 and CDR2 (germline): DFQATT, SNEGSKA (reference sequence). V lost 6 bases, J lost 3 bases, and 14 bases lay in between. The CDR3 spans 13 residues. The CDR3 region is CSARGLGKETQYF. The DNA for the CDR3 is TGCAGTGCCCGGGGACTGGGAAAAGAGACCCAGTACTTC.